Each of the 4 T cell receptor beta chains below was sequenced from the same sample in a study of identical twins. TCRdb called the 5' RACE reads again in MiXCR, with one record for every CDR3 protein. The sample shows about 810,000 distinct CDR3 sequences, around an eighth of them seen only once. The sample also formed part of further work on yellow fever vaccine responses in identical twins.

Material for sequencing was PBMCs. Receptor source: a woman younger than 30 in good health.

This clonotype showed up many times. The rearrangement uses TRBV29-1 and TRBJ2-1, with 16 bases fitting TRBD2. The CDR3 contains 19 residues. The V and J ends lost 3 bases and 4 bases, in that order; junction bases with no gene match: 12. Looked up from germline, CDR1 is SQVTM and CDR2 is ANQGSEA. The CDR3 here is CSVELYGTSGRALYNEQFF. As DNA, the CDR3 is TGCAGCGTTGAGCTGTATGGGACTAGCGGGAGGGCCTTGTACAATGAGCAGTTCTTC.

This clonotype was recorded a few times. This CDR3 is CASSLPGSGYTF. The CDR3 region has the DNA TGCGCCAGCAGCTTGCCAGGGAGTGGCTACACCTTC. This chain links TRBV5-1 with TRBJ1-2; D might be TRBD1 (5 bases). V dropped 1 base and J dropped 7 bases, with 8 bases sitting between them. CDR1 SGHRS and CDR2 YFSETQ come from the germline V gene. This CDR3 has 12 residues.

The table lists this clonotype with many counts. For the CDR3, the DNA is TGTGCCAGCCGAGACAGGGAGGAAGGAAAACTGTTTTTT. Amino acid sequence: CASRDREEGKLFF. The rearrangement links TRBV2 to TRBJ1-4; TRBD1 matches 7 bases. Looked up from germline, CDR1 is SNHLY and CDR2 is FYNNEI. The V gene end was trimmed by 8 bases and the J gene end by 10 bases; junction bases not matched to a gene: 10. This CDR3 region has 13 residues.

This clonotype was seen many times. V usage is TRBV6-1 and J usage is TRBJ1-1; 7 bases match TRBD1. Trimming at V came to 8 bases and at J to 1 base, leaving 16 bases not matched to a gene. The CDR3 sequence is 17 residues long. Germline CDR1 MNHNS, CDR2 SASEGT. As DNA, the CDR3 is TGTGCCAGCGGGATCTCCGGGACAGCGTATAGGAACACTGAAGCTTTCTTT. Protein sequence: CASGISGTAYRNTEAFF.